This T cell receptor (beta chain) came from a study of Ad26.COV2.S vaccination and SARS-CoV-2 variants. In the study overall: Each vaccinee took Ad26.COV2.S intramuscularly, once or twice 56 days apart.

Treatment here: some 19 received Ad26.COV2.S at low or high dose, single or two shots; 5 received placebo; per-sample allocation not given. Specimens were obtained on day 63 following the first vaccine or placebo injection. It was Wuhan-strain SARS-CoV-2 spike that the Ad26 vaccine vector expressed. Trimming took 7 bases from V and 5 from J, leaving 20 bases between them. Germline V gives CDR1 MNHEY, CDR2 SVGAGI. The CDR3 contains 15 residues. Here immunoSEQ multiplex PCR was the method, and the copy in TCRdb shows in-frame clones only, minus some. The sample shows over 250,000 clones, around 87% of them seen only once. Comments on this clone: The antigen remains unidentified.

General study results and limits: Vaccine recipients had higher spike-specific TCR breadth than placebo recipients.

This receptor was taken from a person between 18 and 65 years old who received the Ad26.COV2.S COVID-19 vaccine or a placebo. The sequenced sample was peripheral blood, obtained in a trial of Ad26.COV2.S vaccine versus placebo. The chain links TRBV6-5 to TRBJ1-2; maybe TRBD1 (6 bases). The CDR3 protein is CASTPEGGQFYGYTF. Written as DNA, the CDR3 is TGTGCCAGCACCCCGGAAGGAGGACAGTTTTATGGCTACACCTTC.